This T cell receptor (beta chain) was sequenced in a study of cytomegalovirus exposure and HLA in healthy donors. Study-wide results and caveats: According to a later analysis, donors in an Asian-associated ancestry cluster reportedly had fewer N-insertions than the roughly 630-donor mean.

This clone was detected only once. Its antigen is unidentified. PCR was performed using 60 Vbeta and 13 Jbeta primers. Assay: immunoSEQ multiplex PCR; the TCRdb copy retains only in-frame clones and omits some. The data contain 95,000 to 150,000 clones, more than 75% of them singletons. This CDR3 region has 18 residues. Looked up from germline, CDR1 is SGHNT and CDR2 is YYREEE (reference sequence). Germline trimming cut 4 bases from V and 6 bases from J; bases unmatched to any gene: 13. The clonotype comes from a man aged 18-30 years in good health and CMV-seronegative. Sequences were obtained from PBMCs. V gene TRBV5-4 combines with J gene TRBJ2-3; 14 positions agree with TRBD2. The CDR3 sequence: CASSEKTSGGALGDTQYF. CDR3 sequence (DNA): TGTGCCAGCAGCGAGAAGACTAGCGGGGGGGCGTTAGGGGATACGCAGTATTTT.